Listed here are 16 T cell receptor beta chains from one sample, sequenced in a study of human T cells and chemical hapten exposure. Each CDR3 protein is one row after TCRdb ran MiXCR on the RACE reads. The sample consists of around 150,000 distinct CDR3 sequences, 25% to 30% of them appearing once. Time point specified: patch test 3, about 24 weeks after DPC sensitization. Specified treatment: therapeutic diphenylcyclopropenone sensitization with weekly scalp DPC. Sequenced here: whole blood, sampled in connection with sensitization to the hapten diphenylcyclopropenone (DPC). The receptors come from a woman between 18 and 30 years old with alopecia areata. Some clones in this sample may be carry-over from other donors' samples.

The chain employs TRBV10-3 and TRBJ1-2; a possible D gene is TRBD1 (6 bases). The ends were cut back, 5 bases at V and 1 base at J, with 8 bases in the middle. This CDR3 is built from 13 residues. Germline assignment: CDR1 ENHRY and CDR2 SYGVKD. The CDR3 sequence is CAISRQDNYGYTF. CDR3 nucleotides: TGTGCCATCAGTCGACAGGATAACTATGGCTACACCTTC.

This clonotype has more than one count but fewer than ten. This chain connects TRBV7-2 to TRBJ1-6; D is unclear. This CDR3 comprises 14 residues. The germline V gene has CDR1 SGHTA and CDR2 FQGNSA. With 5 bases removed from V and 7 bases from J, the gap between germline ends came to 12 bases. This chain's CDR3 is CASSPRARNSPLHF. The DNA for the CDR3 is TGTGCCAGCAGCCCCCGGGCCAGAAATTCACCCCTCCACTTT.

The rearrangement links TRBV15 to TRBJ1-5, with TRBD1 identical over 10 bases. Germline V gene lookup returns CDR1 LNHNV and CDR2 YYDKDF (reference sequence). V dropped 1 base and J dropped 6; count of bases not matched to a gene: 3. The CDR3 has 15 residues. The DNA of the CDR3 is TGTGCCACCAGCAGAGGGACAGGGGGAGGTCAGCCCCAGCATTTT. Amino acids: CATSRGTGGGQPQHF.

The CDR3 spells CASTPDTPSWQYF. As DNA, the CDR3 is TGTGCCAGCACTCCGGACACCCCGAGTTGGCAGTACTTC. The chain is built from TRBV25-1 and TRBJ2-7, with D perhaps TRBD1 (5 bases). There are 13 residues in the CDR3. Per the germline V gene, CDR1 is MGHDK and CDR2 is SYGVNS. V shed 7 bases and J shed 9 bases, with 19 bases lying between them.

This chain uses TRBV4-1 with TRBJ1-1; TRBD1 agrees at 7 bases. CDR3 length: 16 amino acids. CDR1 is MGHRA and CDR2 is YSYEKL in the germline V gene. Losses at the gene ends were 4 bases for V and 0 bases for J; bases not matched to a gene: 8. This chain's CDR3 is CASSRWTGVMNTEAFF. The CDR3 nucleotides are TGCGCCAGCAGCCGGTGGACAGGCGTTATGAACACTGAAGCTTTCTTT.

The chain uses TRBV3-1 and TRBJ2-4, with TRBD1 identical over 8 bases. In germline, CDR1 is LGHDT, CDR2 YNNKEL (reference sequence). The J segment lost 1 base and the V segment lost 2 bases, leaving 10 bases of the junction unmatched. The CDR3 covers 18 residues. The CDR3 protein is CASSQPKTGAGAKNIQYF. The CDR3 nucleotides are TGTGCCAGCAGCCAACCTAAGACAGGGGCGGGGGCCAAAAACATTCAGTACTTC. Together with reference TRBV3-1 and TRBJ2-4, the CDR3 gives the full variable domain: DTAVSQTPKYLVTQMGNDKSIKCEQNLGHDTMYWYKQDSKKFLKIMFSYNNKELIINETVPNRFSPKSPDKAHLNLHINSLELGDSAVYFCASSQPKTGAGAKNIQYFGAGTRLSVL.

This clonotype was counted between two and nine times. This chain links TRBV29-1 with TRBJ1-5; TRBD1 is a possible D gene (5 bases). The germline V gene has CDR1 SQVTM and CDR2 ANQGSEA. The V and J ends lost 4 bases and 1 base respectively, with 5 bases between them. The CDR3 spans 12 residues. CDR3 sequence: CSVGQSNQPQHF. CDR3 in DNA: TGCAGCGTTGGACAGAGCAATCAGCCCCAGCATTTT.

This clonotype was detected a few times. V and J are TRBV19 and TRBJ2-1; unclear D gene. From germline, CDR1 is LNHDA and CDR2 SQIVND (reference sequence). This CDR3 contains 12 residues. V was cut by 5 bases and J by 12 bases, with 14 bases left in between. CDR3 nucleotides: TGTGCCAGTAGTCAGCAGTCGGACGGGCAGTTCTTC. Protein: CASSQQSDGQFF. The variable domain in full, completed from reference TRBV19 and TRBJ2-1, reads DGGITQSPKYLFRKEGQNVTLSCEQNLNHDAMYWYRQDPGQGLRLIYYSQIVNDFQKGDIAEGYSVSREKKESFPLTVTSAQKNPTAFYLCASSQQSDGQFFGPGTRLTVL.

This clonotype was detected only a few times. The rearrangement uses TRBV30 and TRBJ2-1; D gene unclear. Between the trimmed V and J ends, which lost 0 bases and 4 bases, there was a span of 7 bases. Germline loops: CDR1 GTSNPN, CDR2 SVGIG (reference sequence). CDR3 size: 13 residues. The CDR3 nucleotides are TGTGCCTGGAGTGTACTCACTTACAATGAGCAGTTCTTC. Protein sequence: CAWSVLTYNEQFF.

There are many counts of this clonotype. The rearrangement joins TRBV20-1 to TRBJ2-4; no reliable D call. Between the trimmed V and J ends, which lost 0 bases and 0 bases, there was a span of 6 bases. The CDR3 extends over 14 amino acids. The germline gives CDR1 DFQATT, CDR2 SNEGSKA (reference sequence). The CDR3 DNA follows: TGCAGTGCTAGAGAAGCTTTAGCCAAAAACATTCAGTACTTC. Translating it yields CSAREALAKNIQYF.

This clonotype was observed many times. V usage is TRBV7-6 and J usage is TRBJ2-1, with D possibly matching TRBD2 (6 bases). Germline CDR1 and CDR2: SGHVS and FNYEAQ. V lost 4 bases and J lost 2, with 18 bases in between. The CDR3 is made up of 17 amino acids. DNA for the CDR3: TGTGCCAGCAGCTCACCAAAGGGGACTGGGGCCTACAATGAGCAGTTCTTC. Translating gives CASSSPKGTGAYNEQFF.

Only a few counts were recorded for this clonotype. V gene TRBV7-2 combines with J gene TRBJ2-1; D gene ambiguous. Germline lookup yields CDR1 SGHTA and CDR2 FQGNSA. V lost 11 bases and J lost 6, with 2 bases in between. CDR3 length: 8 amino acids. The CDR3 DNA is TGTGCCCCCAATGAGCAGTTCTTC. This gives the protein CAPNEQFF.

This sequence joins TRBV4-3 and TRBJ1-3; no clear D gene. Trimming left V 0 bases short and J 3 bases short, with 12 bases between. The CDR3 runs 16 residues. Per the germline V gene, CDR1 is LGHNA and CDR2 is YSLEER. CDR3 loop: CASSQDSTVNGNTIYF. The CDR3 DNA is TGCGCCAGCAGCCAAGATTCAACAGTTAATGGAAACACCATATATTTT.

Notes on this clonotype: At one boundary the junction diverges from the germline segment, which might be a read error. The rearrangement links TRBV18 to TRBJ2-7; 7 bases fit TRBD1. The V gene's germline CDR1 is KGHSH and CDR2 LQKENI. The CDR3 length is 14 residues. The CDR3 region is CARSPPGQNYEQYF. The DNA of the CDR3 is TGTGCCAGATCACCACCGGGACAGAACTACGAGCAGTACTTC.

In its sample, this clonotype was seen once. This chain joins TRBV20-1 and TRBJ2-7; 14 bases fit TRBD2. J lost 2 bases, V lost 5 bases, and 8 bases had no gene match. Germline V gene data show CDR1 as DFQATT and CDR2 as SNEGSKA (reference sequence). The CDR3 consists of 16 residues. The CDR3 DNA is TGCAGTGCTCCTCGGACTAGCGGGAGGCCCGCCTACGAGCAGTACTTC. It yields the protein CSAPRTSGRPAYEQYF.

The CDR3 loop is CSASPGGAETQYF. CDR3 DNA: TGCAGCGCATCACCAGGGGGCGCGGAGACCCAGTACTTC. V is TRBV29-1 and J is TRBJ2-5, with 8 bases that match TRBD1. With V trimmed by 7 bases and J by 5 bases, 9 bases remained unmatched. This CDR3 comprises 13 residues. The V gene's germline CDR1 is SQVTM and CDR2 ANQGSEA. The variable domain in full, completed from reference TRBV29-1 and TRBJ2-5, reads SAVISQKPSRDICQRGTSLTIQCQVDSQVTMMFWYRQQPGQSLTLIATANQGSEATYESGFVIDKFPISRPNLTFSTLTVSNMSPEDSSIYLCSASPGGAETQYFGPGTRLLVL.